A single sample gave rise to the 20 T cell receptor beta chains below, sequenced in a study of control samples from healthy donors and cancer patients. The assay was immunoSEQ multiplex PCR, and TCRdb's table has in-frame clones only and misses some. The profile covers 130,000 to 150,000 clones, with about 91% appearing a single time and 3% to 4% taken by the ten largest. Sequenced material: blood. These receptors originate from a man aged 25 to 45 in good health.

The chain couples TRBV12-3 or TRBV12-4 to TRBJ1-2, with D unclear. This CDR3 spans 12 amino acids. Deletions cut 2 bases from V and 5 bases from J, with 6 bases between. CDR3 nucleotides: TGTGCCAGCAGTTTAAAGGGTTATGGCTACACCTTC. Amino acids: CASSLKGYGYTF.

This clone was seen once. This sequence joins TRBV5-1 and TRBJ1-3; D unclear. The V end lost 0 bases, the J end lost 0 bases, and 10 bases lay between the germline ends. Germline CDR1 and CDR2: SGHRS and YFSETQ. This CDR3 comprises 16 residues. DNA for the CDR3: TGCGCCAGCAGCTTGGACGGGGTGAGCTCTGGAAACACCATATATTTT. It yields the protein CASSLDGVSSGNTIYF. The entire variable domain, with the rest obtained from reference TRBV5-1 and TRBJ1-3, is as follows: KAGVTQTPRYLIKTRGQQVTLSCSPISGHRSVSWYQQTPGQGLQFLFEYFSETQRNKGNFPGRFSGRQFSNSRSEMNVSTLELGDSALYLCASSLDGVSSGNTIYFGEGSWLTVV.

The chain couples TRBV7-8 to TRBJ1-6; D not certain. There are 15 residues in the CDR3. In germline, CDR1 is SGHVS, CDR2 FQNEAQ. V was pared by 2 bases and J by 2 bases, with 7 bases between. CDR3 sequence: CASSLKEAYNSPLHF. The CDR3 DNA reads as TGTGCCAGCAGCTTAAAAGAGGCCTATAATTCACCCCTCCACTTT. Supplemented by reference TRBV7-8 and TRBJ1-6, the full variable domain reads GAGVSQSPRYKVAKRGQDVALRCDPISGHVSLFWYQQALGQGPEFLTYFQNEAQLDKSGLPSDRFFAERPEGSVSTLKIQRTQQEDSAVYLCASSLKEAYNSPLHFGNGTRLTVT.

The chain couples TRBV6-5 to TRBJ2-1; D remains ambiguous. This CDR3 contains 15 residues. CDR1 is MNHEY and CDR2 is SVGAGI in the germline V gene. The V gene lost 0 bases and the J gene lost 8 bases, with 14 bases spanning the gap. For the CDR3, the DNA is TGTGCCAGCAGTTACTCGGGCGGATTTAGGGATGAGCAGTTCTTC. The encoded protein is CASSYSGGFRDEQFF.

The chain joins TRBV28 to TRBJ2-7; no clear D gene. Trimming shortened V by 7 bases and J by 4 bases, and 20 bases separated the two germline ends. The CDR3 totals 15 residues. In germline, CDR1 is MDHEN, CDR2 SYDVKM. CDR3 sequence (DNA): TGTGCCAGCACCCACCGTCGAACGACACCATACGAGCAGTACTTC. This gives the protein CASTHRRTTPYEQYF. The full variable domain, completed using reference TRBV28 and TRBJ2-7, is DVKVTQSSRYLVKRTGEKVFLECVQDMDHENMFWYRQDPGLGLRLIYFSYDVKMKEKGDIPEGYSVSREKKERFSLILESASTNQTSMYLCASTHRRTTPYEQYFGPGTRLTVT.

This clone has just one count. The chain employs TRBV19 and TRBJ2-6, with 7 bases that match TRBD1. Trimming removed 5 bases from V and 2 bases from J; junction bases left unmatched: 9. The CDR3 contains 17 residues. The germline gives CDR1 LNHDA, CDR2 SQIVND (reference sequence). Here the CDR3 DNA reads TGTGCCAGTAGTGCCAGACAGGGAGTGGCTGGGGCCAACGTCCTGACTTTC. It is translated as CASSARQGVAGANVLTF.

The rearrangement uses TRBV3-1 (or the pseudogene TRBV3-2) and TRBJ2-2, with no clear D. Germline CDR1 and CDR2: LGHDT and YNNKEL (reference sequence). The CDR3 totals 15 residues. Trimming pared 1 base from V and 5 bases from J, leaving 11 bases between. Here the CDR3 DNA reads TGTGCCAGCAGCCAAGTCCAACAGCTTACCGGGGAGCTGTTTTTT. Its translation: CASSQVQQLTGELFF.

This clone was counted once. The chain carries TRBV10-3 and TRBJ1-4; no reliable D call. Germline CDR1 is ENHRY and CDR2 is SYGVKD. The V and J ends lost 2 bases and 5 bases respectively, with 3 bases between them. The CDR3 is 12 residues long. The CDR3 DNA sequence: TGTGCCATCAGTGAGGCCAATGAAAAACTGTTTTTT. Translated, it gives CAISEANEKLFF.

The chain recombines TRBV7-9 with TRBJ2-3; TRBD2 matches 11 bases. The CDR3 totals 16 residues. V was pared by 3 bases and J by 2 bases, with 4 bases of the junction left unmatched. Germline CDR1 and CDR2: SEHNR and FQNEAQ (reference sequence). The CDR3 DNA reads TGTGCCAGCAGCTTTAGCGGGGGGGCTAACACAGATACGCAGTATTTT. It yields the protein CASSFSGGANTDTQYF.

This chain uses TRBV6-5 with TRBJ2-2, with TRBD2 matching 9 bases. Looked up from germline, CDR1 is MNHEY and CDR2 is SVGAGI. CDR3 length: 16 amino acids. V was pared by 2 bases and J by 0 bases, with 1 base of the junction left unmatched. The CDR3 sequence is CASSYASGANTGELFF. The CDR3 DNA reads TGTGCCAGCAGTTACGCTAGCGGGGCGAACACCGGGGAGCTGTTTTTT.

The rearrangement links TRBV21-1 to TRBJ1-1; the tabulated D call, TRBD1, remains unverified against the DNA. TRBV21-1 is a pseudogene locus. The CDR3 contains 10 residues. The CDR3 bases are TGTGCCAGCAGCCCCCCAGTAGCTTTCTTT. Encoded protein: CASSPPVAFF.

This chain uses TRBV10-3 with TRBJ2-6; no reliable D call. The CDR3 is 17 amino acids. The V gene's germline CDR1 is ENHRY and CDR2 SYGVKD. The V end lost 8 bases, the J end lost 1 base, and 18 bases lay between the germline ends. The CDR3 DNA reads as TGTGCCATCGGAGCGCCTGGGGTCTTATCTGGGGCCAACGTCCTGACTTTC. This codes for CAIGAPGVLSGANVLTF.

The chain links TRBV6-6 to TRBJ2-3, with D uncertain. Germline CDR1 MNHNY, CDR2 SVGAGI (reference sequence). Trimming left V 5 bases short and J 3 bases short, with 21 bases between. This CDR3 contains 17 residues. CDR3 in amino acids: CASSPNRVGMGTDTQYF. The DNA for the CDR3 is TGTGCCAGCAGTCCAAATCGGGTTGGGATGGGGACAGATACGCAGTATTTT.

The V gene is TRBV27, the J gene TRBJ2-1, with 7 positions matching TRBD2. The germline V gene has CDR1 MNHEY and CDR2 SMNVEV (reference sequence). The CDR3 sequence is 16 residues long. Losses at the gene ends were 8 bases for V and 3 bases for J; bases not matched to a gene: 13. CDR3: CASQDALAGNYNEQFF. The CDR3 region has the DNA TGTGCCAGCCAGGATGCCTTAGCGGGTAACTACAATGAGCAGTTCTTC.

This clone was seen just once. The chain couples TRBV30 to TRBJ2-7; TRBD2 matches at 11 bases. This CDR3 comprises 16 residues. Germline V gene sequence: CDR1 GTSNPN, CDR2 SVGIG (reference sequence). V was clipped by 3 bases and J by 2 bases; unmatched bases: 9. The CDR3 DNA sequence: TGTGCCTGGAGCTACAACATAGCGGGGGGGCCCTACGAGCAGTACTTC. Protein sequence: CAWSYNIAGGPYEQYF.

CDR3 protein: CASSLPGQGEGYTF. The CDR3, as DNA: TGCGCCAGCAGTCTCCCGGGACAGGGGGAAGGCTACACCTTC. The chain carries TRBV10-2 and TRBJ1-2, with TRBD1 identical over 11 bases. Germline CDR1 and CDR2: WSHSY and SAAADI. With V trimmed by 5 bases and J by 8 bases, 7 bases remained unmatched. The CDR3 runs to 14 residues.

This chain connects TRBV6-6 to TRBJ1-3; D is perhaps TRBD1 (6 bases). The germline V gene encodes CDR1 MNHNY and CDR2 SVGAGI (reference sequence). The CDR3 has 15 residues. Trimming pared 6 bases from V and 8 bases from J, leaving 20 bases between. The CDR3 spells CASRSRDTLRDTIYF. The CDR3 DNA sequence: TGTGCCAGCAGAAGCCGGGACACACTAAGAGACACCATATATTTT.

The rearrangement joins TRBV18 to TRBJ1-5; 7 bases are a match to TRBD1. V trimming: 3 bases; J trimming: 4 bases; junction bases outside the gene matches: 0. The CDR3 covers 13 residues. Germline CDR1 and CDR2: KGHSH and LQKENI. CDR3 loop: CASSPTGNQPQHF. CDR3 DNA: TGTGCCAGCTCACCGACAGGGAATCAGCCCCAGCATTTT.

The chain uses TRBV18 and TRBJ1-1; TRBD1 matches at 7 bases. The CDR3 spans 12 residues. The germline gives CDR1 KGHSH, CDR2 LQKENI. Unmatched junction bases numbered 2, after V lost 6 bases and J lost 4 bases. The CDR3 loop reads CASSTGTTEAFF. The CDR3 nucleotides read TGTGCCAGCTCGACAGGGACCACTGAAGCTTTCTTT.

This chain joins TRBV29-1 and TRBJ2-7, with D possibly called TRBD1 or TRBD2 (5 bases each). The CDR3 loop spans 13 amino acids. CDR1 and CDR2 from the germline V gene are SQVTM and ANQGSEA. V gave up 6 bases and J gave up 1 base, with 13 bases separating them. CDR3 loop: CSVEGQVSYEQYF. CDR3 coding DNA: TGCAGCGTCGAGGGGCAGGTGTCCTACGAGCAGTACTTC.